The 4 T cell receptor beta chains presented below share a single source sample, sequenced in a study of blood T cell repertoires in COVID-19. Assay used: immunoSEQ multiplex PCR; TCRdb lists only in-frame clones, some missing. The table shows 150,000 to 180,000 clones, with roughly 80% occurring only once. Sequencing was done on a sample of peripheral blood. The receptors come from an older woman with acute or convalescent COVID-19.

The chain joins TRBV7-8 to TRBJ2-5; no definite D call. Between the trimmed V and J ends, which lost 5 bases and 2 bases, there was a span of 3 bases. The germline V gene encodes CDR1 SGHVS and CDR2 FQNEAQ. The CDR3 runs 11 residues. The DNA for the CDR3 is TGTGCCAGCAGCGTACAAGAGACCCAGTACTTC. Residues: CASSVQETQYF. The whole variable domain, filled in from reference TRBV7-8 and TRBJ2-5, reads GAGVSQSPRYKVAKRGQDVALRCDPISGHVSLFWYQQALGQGPEFLTYFQNEAQLDKSGLPSDRFFAERPEGSVSTLKIQRTQQEDSAVYLCASSVQETQYFGPGTRLLVL.

This clone appeared once. The chain carries TRBV12-3 or TRBV12-4 and TRBJ1-1; the match to TRBD1 covers 8 bases. V was pared by 6 bases and J by 11 bases, with 8 bases of the junction left unmatched. CDR3 length equals 12 residues. CDR3 loop: CASSLRQGTAFF. CDR3 sequence (DNA): TGTGCCAGCAGCCTTAGACAGGGGACGGCTTTCTTT.

The J gene is TRBJ2-7, the V gene TRBV5-1, with 10 bases fitting TRBD1. CDR1 and CDR2 (germline): SGHRS, YFSETQ. The CDR3 is made up of 13 amino acids. With 4 bases clipped from V and 4 bases from J, the junction kept 2 bases outside the gene matches. CDR3 loop: CASSGTGEYEQYF. CDR3 sequence (DNA): TGCGCCAGCAGCGGGACAGGGGAGTACGAGCAGTACTTC.

This clone was counted only a few times. The chain has TRBV3-1 (or the pseudogene TRBV3-2) and TRBJ2-7; D is uncertain. From germline, CDR1 is LGHDT and CDR2 YNNKEL (reference sequence). V shed 8 bases and J shed 2 bases, with 16 bases lying between them. The CDR3 contains 14 residues. The CDR3 loop is CASGLQTVTYEQYF. CDR3 coding DNA: TGTGCCAGCGGCCTGCAGACTGTTACCTACGAGCAGTACTTC.